A selection of T cell receptor beta chains follows, all from one sample in a study of regulatory T cells in long-lasting Graves disease. TCRdb reanalysed the multiplex PCR reads using MiXCR and keeps one entry per CDR3 protein. Among about 420,000 distinct CDR3 sequences listed, about a sixth were seen once. The same specimen was also included in a second study, on T cells in Graves' hyperthyroidism and ophthalmopathy.

This specimen consisted of peripheral blood mononuclear cells (PBMCs), obtained at new diagnosis, from a patient treated with antithyroid drugs. The source is a woman aged 18-35 years with Graves disease. Each CDR3 is given with its conserved first and last residue. D genes are given only for firm matches. Where a row states a size, it is once, few, many or the class of an expanded clone; other rows omit it.

clone_size d_call cdr3_length j_call v_call cdr3_aa cdr3_nt
few TRBD2 14 TRBJ2-1 TRBV29-1 CSVEGLAGTNEQFF TGCAGCGTTGAAGGACTAGCGGGGACCAATGAGCAGTTCTTC
few NA 12 TRBJ1-5 TRBV9 CASSVEGGAQHF TGTGCCAGCAGCGTAGAAGGGGGGGCCCAGCATTTT
NA NA 16 TRBJ2-1 TRBV5-1 CASSLRTGSSYNEQFF TGTGCCAGCAGCTTAAGGACCGGGAGCTCCTACAATGAGCAGTTCTTC
many TRBD2 18 TRBJ2-7 TRBV13 CASSLGPPPSGRVYEQYF TGTGCCAGCAGCTTAGGCCCGCCGCCTAGCGGGAGGGTCTACGAGCAGTACTTC
many TRBD2 17 TRBJ2-5 TRBV7-2 CASSLGVAGGPQETQYF TGTGCCAGCAGCTTAGGGGTAGCGGGAGGGCCACAAGAGACCCAGTACTTC
few TRBD1 15 TRBJ1-1 TRBV6-5 CANSYSTGLNTEAFF TGTGCCAACAGTTACTCGACAGGGTTGAACACTGAAGCTTTCTTT
many TRBD2 13 TRBJ2-3 TRBV6-1 CASRGAGGYTQYF TGTGCCAGCAGGGGAGCGGGAGGTTATACGCAGTATTTT
many NA 13 TRBJ1-5 TRBV3-1 CASSQDLLQPQHF TGTGCCAGCAGCCAAGATCTGCTTCAGCCCCAGCATTTT
NA NA 16 TRBJ2-7 TRBV6-1 CASKKFTGTPRSEQYF TGTGCCAGCAAGAAATTTACCGGGACGCCTAGGAGCGAGCAGTACTTC
NA NA 15 TRBJ2-1 TRBV2 CASSDLGATYNEQFF TGTGCCAGCAGTGATCTGGGGGCGACCTACAATGAGCAGTTCTTC